This T cell receptor beta chain is from a study of blood T cell repertoires in COVID-19. In the study overall: Sites across the United States, Italy and Spain contributed samples from acute and convalescent COVID-19. PBMCs, B-cell-depleted T cells, or T cells were the source of the cDNA or gDNA that made up the material.

The CDR3 extends over 15 amino acids. The V gene end was trimmed by 3 bases and the J gene end by 5 bases; junction bases not matched to a gene: 5. From germline, CDR1 is SGDLS and CDR2 YYNGEE. Per the authors' pipeline: Reference gene primer amplification yielded estimated nucleated cell counts. Some clones are missing from TCRdb's copy, which holds only in-frame ones; the method was immunoSEQ multiplex PCR. V and J calls and clone size are given by that table; D and trimming were obtained from the DNA. The sample includes some 250,000 clones, roughly 83% of them seen just once. The chain combines TRBV9 with TRBJ2-1, with 10 bases aligning to TRBD2. Sequences were obtained from peripheral blood. The clonotype comes from a man aged 40-50 years with acute or convalescent COVID-19. CDR3 sequence (DNA): TGTGCCAGCAGCGAGGGACTAGCGCTAAACAATGAGCAGTTCTTC. Translation: CASSEGLALNNEQFF.